Below, one TCR beta chain is given with its context. The target antigen is unknown. Described treatment: oral pan-JAK inhibitor, 5-10 mg twice daily. The investigators collected lesional scalp punch biopsies and peripheral blood from alopecia areata patients. After isolation, RNA underwent reverse transcription to generate cDNA as the sequencing template. TCRdb's copy holds only in-frame clones and misses some; the assay was immunoSEQ multiplex PCR. The sample includes about 19,000 clones, 59% of them seen just once. From germline, CDR1 is SGHTA and CDR2 FQGTGA. The ends lost 8 bases at V and 0 bases at J; junction bases unmatched: 6. This CDR3 has 15 amino acids. This record belongs to a study of CD8+ T cells in alopecia areata. As for the study in general: Tofacitinib was taken orally by treated patients, and the dose was 5 to 10 mg twice daily.

Study observations and caveats: Among the top 100, expanded CD8+ clones were significantly decreased by tofacitinib, as was scalp clonality.

The origin of this receptor is a human donor with alopecia areata. V and J are TRBV7-3 and TRBJ2-1, with TRBD1 matching 8 bases. Material: skin, obtained at week 4, from a patient treated with tofacitinib. The CDR3 reads CASAGGASSYNEQFF. The CDR3 coding sequence is TGTGCCAGCGCAGGGGGCGCGAGCTCCTACAATGAGCAGTTCTTC.